Detailed here is one T cell receptor (beta chain). Per the original methods: Amplification with reference gene primers provided the estimates of nucleated cell counts. Profiling relied on immunoSEQ multiplex PCR, and the TCRdb table lists in-frame clones only, not all of them. V and J calls plus clone size are reproduced from that table; the DNA served to infer D and trimming. Of a few hundred thousand clones listed, around nine tenths are singletons. Germline CDR1 reads SEHNR; CDR2 reads FQNEAQ (reference sequence). The V gene lost 5 bases and the J gene lost 7 bases, with 12 bases spanning the gap. The CDR3 runs 14 residues. This specimen belongs to a study of blood T cell repertoires in COVID-19.

The receptor was isolated from a man in his fifties or sixties with acute or convalescent COVID-19. J is TRBJ1-6 and V is TRBV7-9; tentatively, D is TRBD1 (6 bases). Sequenced: peripheral blood. CDR3 bases: TGTGCCAGCAGCCCCGGACAGCCCAATTCACCCCTCCACTTT. Translating gives CASSPGQPNSPLHF.